The 6 T cell receptor beta chains below were found in one sample sequenced in a study of CD8+CD57+ T cells in acquired aplastic anemia. Genomic DNA was employed as the template in profiling TCR beta VDJ and CDR3. TCRdb reprocessed the reads via MiXCR and lists one record per CDR3 protein. The sample holds 50,000 to 65,000 distinct CDR3 sequences, about 56% seen once. Sequencing used sorted CD4+, CD8+, or CD8+CD57+ T cells (not recorded which) from PBMCs. These receptors were collected from a human donor in good health, serving as a control.

The chain carries TRBV2 and TRBJ1-2; a weak D match, TRBD1 (5 bases). The CDR3 covers 14 residues. Trimming pared 6 bases from V and 5 bases from J, leaving 16 bases between. Germline assignment: CDR1 SNHLY and CDR2 FYNNEI. Here the CDR3 DNA reads TGTGCCAGCAGGGAGCTTGTACAGGCTTATGGCTACACCTTC. Encoded protein: CASRELVQAYGYTF.

This clonotype has only a few counts. CDR3 residues: CASSARLTDGYTF. The CDR3 DNA follows: TGTGCCAGCAGTGCACGACTGACGGACGGCTACACCTTC. The rearrangement joins TRBV25-1 to TRBJ1-2; D unclear. The CDR3 covers 13 residues. Germline loops: CDR1 MGHDK, CDR2 SYGVNS. Trimming stripped 4 bases from V and 8 bases from J, with 14 bases between.

This clonotype was counted only a few times. This may come from a read error, since a much larger clone is one base off. J is TRBJ2-7 and V is TRBV10-1, with D perhaps matching TRBD2 (5 bases). This CDR3 is 14 amino acids long. Germline V gene sequence: CDR1 WNHNN, CDR2 SYGVQD (reference sequence). The CDR3 sequence is CASSDGGPSYGQYF. The CDR3 region has the DNA TGCGCCAGCAGTGATGGCGGGCCGAGCTACGGGCAGTACTTC.

This clonotype has only a few counts. This rearrangement joins TRBV7-8 to TRBJ2-7; D may be TRBD1 (6 bases). The V gene's germline CDR1 is SGHVS and CDR2 FQNEAQ. V lost 2 bases and J 5 bases, leaving 16 bases between the germline ends. This CDR3 contains 15 residues. CDR3 DNA sequence: TGTGCCAGCAGCTTAACAGGGACGCCGAGAGACGAGCAGTACTTC. Its translation is CASSLTGTPRDEQYF.

The chain links TRBV2 to TRBJ2-1; 8 positions agree with TRBD2. The CDR3 extends over 14 amino acids. The germline V gene encodes CDR1 SNHLY and CDR2 FYNNEI. V was clipped by 6 bases and J by 0 bases; unmatched bases: 1. CDR3 coding DNA: TGTGCCAGCAGAGCGGGGGTCTCCTACAATGAGCAGTTCTTC. This sequence encodes CASRAGVSYNEQFF.

This chain joins TRBV10-3 and TRBJ1-5; unclear D gene. The CDR3 spans 15 residues. The germline CDR1 and CDR2 sequences are ENHRY and SYGVKD. Trimming removed 0 bases at V and 3 bases at J, with 9 bases between. CDR3 nucleotide sequence: TGTGCCATCAGTGAGTCGAAGGGAAACAATCAGCCCCAGCATTTT. Translating gives CAISESKGNNQPQHF.